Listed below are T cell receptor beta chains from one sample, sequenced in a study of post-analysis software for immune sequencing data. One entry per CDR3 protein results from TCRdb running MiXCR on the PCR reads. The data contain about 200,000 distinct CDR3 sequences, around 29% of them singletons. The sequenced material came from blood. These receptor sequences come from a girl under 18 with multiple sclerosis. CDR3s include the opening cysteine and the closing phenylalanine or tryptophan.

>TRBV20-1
CSARSGARSYEQYF
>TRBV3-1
CASSVTSGRQCNEQFF
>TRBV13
CASSLTGLAAYEQYF
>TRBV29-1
CSARTGDSYEQYF
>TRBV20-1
CSAVSGRAVVLGTDTQYF
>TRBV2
CASGQGANQPQHF
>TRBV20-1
CSARFRFSSEAFF
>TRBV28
CASSSPRDRGNTEAFF
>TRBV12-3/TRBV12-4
CASTNPGLNTEAFF
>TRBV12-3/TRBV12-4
CANSPGETQYF
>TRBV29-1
CSVVQASGNTIYF
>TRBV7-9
CASSLELAGSSSYEQYF
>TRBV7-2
CASSLEGGQRYEKLFF
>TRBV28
CASSLLSASTDTQYF
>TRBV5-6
CASSRDTTGSYGYTF
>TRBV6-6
CASSRPPGQGGAEAFF
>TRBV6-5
CASTRGYNYGHTF
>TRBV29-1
CSVEDRTGASYEQYF
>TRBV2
CASSEDRGRGETQYF
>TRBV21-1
CASSTPTDTQYF
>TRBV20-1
CSARRDGINVQFF
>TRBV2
CASSAGATNYEQYF
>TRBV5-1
CASSGGIGVHEQYF
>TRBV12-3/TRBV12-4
CASSSGTGTDSNQPQHF
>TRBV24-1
CATSGLAGGSIYNEQFF
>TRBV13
CASSWGSGEQYF
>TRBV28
CATREGPNRKLFF
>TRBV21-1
CASTQGRGGLQYF
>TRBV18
CASSPTDTRGEQYF
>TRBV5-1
CASSLGQVGGDTQYF
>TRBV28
CASRAILYEQYF
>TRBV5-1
CASSYSGTSGVYEQYF
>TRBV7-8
CASSYTGRTYEQYF
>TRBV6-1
CASSRGRTGETGELFF
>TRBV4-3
CASSQADLGINEQFF
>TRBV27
CASSLAKGTDTQYF
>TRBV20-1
CSGDSEAYNEQFF
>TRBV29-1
CSVGQGNEKLFF
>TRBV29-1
CSVESTGFNYGYTF
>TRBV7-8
CASSLVAGIGNTIYF
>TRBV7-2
CASSLVPSGTMGGYTF
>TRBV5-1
CASRAGNEQFF
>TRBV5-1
CASSLEGRAETQYF
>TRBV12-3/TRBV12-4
CASSLGLAVTDAQYF
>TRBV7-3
CASSLGLADETQYF
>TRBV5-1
CASSLVSGTGFNEQFF
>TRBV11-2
CASSLRTGGKGFEAFF
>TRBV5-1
CASSLDGATYEQCF
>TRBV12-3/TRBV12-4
CASTLSGQGAMVLSRPEQFF
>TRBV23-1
CASSQSPDSSSYEQYF
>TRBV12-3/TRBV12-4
CASSPDRGEKLFF
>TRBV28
CASSPYRANEQFF
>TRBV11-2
CASSLGTTHNEQFF
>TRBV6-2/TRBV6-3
CASSYELVNEQFF
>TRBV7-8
CASSLSRVSGTPFF
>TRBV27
CASSFRTSGGADTQYF
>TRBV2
CASSESRGGPYEQYF
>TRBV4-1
CASGQLRDRVYEQYF
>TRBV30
CAWSVGGNQPQHF